This TCR beta chain was captured by sequencing in a study of blood T cell repertoires in COVID-19. The data were produced by immunoSEQ multiplex PCR, yet TCRdb's version contains in-frame clones alone and is incomplete. The sample carries 390,000 or so clones, about 90% recorded once. The ends were cut back, 0 bases at V and 5 bases at J, with 16 bases in the middle. CDR3 length: 16 residues. CDR1 MGHRA and CDR2 YSYEKL come from the germline V gene. Those enrolled in Seattle joined during active infection and were followed longitudinally afterward. This clonotype was obtained from a woman in her 30s with COVID-19, enrolled during active disease. V and J are TRBV4-1 and TRBJ2-5; D possibly corresponds to TRBD2 (8 bases). The sequenced sample consisted of peripheral blood. The CDR3 DNA reads TGCGCCAGCAGCCAAGATAGGGGGCAGCGGGGGGAGACCCAGTACTTC. It specifies CASSQDRGQRGETQYF.